The 3 T cell receptor beta chains in this list originate from one sample, sequenced in a study of shared clonotypes between healthy human individuals (dated by TCRdb to the early 2020s). Library generation was performed with the immunoSEQ multiplex PCR assay. What TCRdb holds here is the immuneACCESS table cut down to in-frame rearrangements. Part of the clones is not present; checked against another copy, under half of the missing clones reflect an unresolved V gene, and the others are unexplained. Here the sample has around 530,000 clones; around three quarters occur a single time. Of the sample, around 11% falls within the top ten clones. The sample consisted of PBMCs. These receptors all come from a woman aged 35 to 49 in good health. Some clones in this sample may be carry-over from other donors' samples.

V usage is TRBV11-2 and J usage is TRBJ2-7; TRBD1 agrees at 7 bases. V lost 5 bases, J lost 3 bases, and 4 bases stayed unmatched. This CDR3 has 13 residues. From germline, CDR1 is SGHAT and CDR2 FQNNGV. CDR3 bases: TGTGCCAGCAGCCCAGGGACAGACTACGAGCAGTACTTC. Its protein is CASSPGTDYEQYF. Full variable domain (remainder filled in from reference TRBV11-2 and TRBJ2-7): EAGVAQSPRYKIIEKRQSVAFWCNPISGHATLYWYQQILGQGPKLLIQFQNNGVVDDSQLPKDRFSAERLKGVDSTLKIQPAKLEDSAVYLCASSPGTDYEQYFGPGTRLTVT.

The chain couples TRBV6-1 to TRBJ2-7; D possibly corresponds to TRBD1 (5 bases). The CDR3 length is 13 residues. Germline CDR1 reads MNHNS; CDR2 reads SASEGT. V lost 5 bases and J lost 1, with 9 bases in between. The CDR3: CASSWGQSYEQYF. The CDR3 DNA reads TGTGCCAGCAGTTGGGGCCAGTCCTACGAGCAGTACTTC.

This rearrangement joins TRBV6-4 to TRBJ1-2; 8 bases map to TRBD1. Germline CDR1 reads MRHNA; CDR2 reads SNTAGT. CDR3 size: 15 residues. The trim removed 8 bases at V and 1 base at J, leaving 9 bases unmatched. CDR3 sequence (DNA): TGTGCCAGCCGACCCGGGACAGGTGATAACTATGGCTACACCTTC. Protein product: CASRPGTGDNYGYTF.